Shown below are 2 T cell receptor beta chains from a single sample sequenced in a study of radiotherapy plus CTLA-4 blockade in lung cancer. Measured with immunoSEQ multiplex PCR; TCRdb has only the in-frame clones, and not every one. The data show around 59,000 clones, with around 74% seen just once and approximately 8.3% held by the top ten. This specimen consisted of peripheral blood, obtained from a patient treated with radiotherapy plus ipilimumab. The source is a human donor with non-small cell lung cancer whose response to radiotherapy plus ipilimumab could not be evaluated.

This chain joins TRBV27 and TRBJ2-7, with unresolved D. Germline values: CDR1 MNHEY, CDR2 SMNVEV (reference sequence). Trimming shortened V by 0 bases and J by 3 bases, and 9 bases separated the two germline ends. This CDR3 has 14 residues. Written as DNA, the CDR3 is TGTGCCAGCAGTTTATCCCCCCCGGGCTACGAGCAGTACTTC. It is translated as CASSLSPPGYEQYF.

The chain links TRBV6-1 to TRBJ1-5; 8 bases align to TRBD1. The germline V gene encodes CDR1 MNHNS and CDR2 SASEGT. The V and J ends lost 5 bases and 3 bases, in that order; junction bases with no gene match: 3. The CDR3 has 14 residues. CDR3 residues: CASSWTGNNQPQHF. CDR3 sequence (DNA): TGTGCCAGCAGTTGGACAGGGAACAATCAGCCCCAGCATTTT.